Each of the 11 T cell receptor beta chains below was sequenced from the same sample in a study of blood T cells in healthy people across ages. It was with a sample-barcoded 5' primer and a J-beta primer mix that a second PCR of about 7 to 12 cycles was run. TCRdb called the 5' RACE reads again in MiXCR, with one record for every CDR3 protein. The profile shows some 1.1 million distinct CDR3 sequences, roughly two fifths of them singletons. The specimen sequenced was blood. The receptors derive from a man aged 18-30 years in good health.

This rearrangement joins TRBV2 to TRBJ1-6; D possibly corresponds to TRBD1 (5 bases). Trimming shortened V by 3 bases and J by 10 bases, and 16 bases separated the two germline ends. CDR1 SNHLY and CDR2 FYNNEI come from the germline V gene. This CDR3 has 15 residues. The CDR3 spells CASSDHGRAKSPLHF. The CDR3 coding sequence is TGTGCCAGCAGTGATCATGGCAGGGCCAAGTCACCCCTCCACTTT.

This clonotype was recorded a few times. The rearrangement joins TRBV25-1 to TRBJ2-5; 7 positions agree with TRBD1. The germline CDR1 and CDR2 sequences are MGHDK and SYGVNS. V was pared by 6 bases and J by 3 bases, with 16 bases of the junction left unmatched. The CDR3 is made up of 17 amino acids. The CDR3 DNA follows: TGTGCCAGCAGCCCTAAAGGACAGGAGCCGTTTAAAGAGACCCAGTACTTC. Translating it yields CASSPKGQEPFKETQYF.

The gene calls are TRBV25-1 and TRBJ1-1; D unresolved. The germline gives CDR1 MGHDK, CDR2 SYGVNS. Trimming took off 4 bases at V and 5 bases at J, with 5 bases between the two ends. This CDR3 is 11 amino acids long. CDR3 nucleotides: TGTGCCAGCAGTGGGAGGACTGAAGCTTTCTTT. It yields the protein CASSGRTEAFF.

This clonotype turned up a few times. The chain has TRBV6-6 and TRBJ1-6, with D tentatively TRBD1 (5 bases). The CDR3 is 14 amino acids. The V gene lost 6 bases and the J gene lost 7 bases, with 13 bases spanning the gap. Looked up from germline, CDR1 is MNHNY and CDR2 is SVGAGI (reference sequence). CDR3 DNA sequence: TGTGCCAGCAGCCCCTCAGGGAAAAATTCACCCCTCCACTTT. Its translation: CASSPSGKNSPLHF.

J is TRBJ2-1 and V is TRBV5-6; no clear D. The length of the CDR3 is 15 residues. V lost 4 bases, J lost 2 bases, and 13 bases lay in between. Per the germline V gene, CDR1 is SGHDT and CDR2 is YYEEEE. CDR3 in DNA: TGTGCCAGCAGCCCAGAAGACACTACCTACAATGAGCAGTTCTTC. Translation gives CASSPEDTTYNEQFF.

The chain joins TRBV6-2 or TRBV6-3 to TRBJ1-5, with a weak D call TRBD1 (5 bases). The CDR3 totals 13 residues. Trimming left V 8 bases short and J 7 bases short, with 15 bases between. From germline, CDR1 is MNHEY and CDR2 SVGEGT. The CDR3 region is CASVERGRQPQHF. The DNA for the CDR3 is TGTGCCAGCGTAGAAAGGGGCCGGCAGCCCCAGCATTTT.

The genes are TRBV4-2 and TRBJ1-1, with TRBD1 matching over 8 bases. This CDR3 region has 15 residues. Germline assignment: CDR1 LGHNA and CDR2 YNFKEQ. V trimming: 1 base; J trimming: 6 bases; junction bases outside the gene matches: 7. The CDR3 DNA reads TGTGCCAGCAGCCAAGTGGGGACAGGTCTCGCTGAAGCTTTCTTT. Translating gives CASSQVGTGLAEAFF.

V usage is TRBV5-1 and J usage is TRBJ2-4; 9 positions match TRBD1. CDR3 length equals 17 residues. Germline values: CDR1 SGHRS, CDR2 YFSETQ. V lost 0 bases and J lost 2; bases outside the gene matches: 6. CDR3 DNA sequence: TGCGCCAGCAGCTTGGGAGGGACAGGGCCCTCCAAAAACATTCAGTACTTC. Amino acids: CASSLGGTGPSKNIQYF.

The rearrangement joins TRBV7-9 to TRBJ2-1, with D unresolved. This CDR3 spans 14 amino acids. Germline V gene lookup returns CDR1 SEHNR and CDR2 FQNEAQ (reference sequence). V lost 1 base, J lost 8 bases, and 12 bases lay in between. CDR3 coding DNA: TGTGCCAGCAGCTTAGTTGACACGGAGTATGAGCAGTTCTTC. Translated, it gives CASSLVDTEYEQFF.

The chain carries TRBV2 and TRBJ1-5; 9 positions match TRBD1. The germline V gene encodes CDR1 SNHLY and CDR2 FYNNEI. The CDR3 is 14 amino acids. V shed 11 bases, J shed 4 bases, and the junction held 9 bases outside the gene matches. The CDR3 loop is CAGARDRVNQPQHF. CDR3 nucleotides: TGTGCCGGGGCCCGGGACAGGGTTAATCAGCCCCAGCATTTT.

The V and J genes are TRBV28 and TRBJ1-5; D is perhaps TRBD1 (6 bases). The V gene's germline CDR1 is MDHEN and CDR2 SYDVKM. The CDR3 covers 16 residues. Trimming took off 3 bases at V and 1 base at J, with 13 bases between the two ends. The CDR3 reads CASSFNRVASNQPQHF. In DNA form, the CDR3 reads TGTGCCAGCAGTTTTAACAGGGTTGCGAGCAATCAGCCCCAGCATTTT. The variable domain in full, completed from reference TRBV28 and TRBJ1-5, reads DVKVTQSSRYLVKRTGEKVFLECVQDMDHENMFWYRQDPGLGLRLIYFSYDVKMKEKGDIPEGYSVSREKKERFSLILESASTNQTSMYLCASSFNRVASNQPQHFGDGTRLSIL.